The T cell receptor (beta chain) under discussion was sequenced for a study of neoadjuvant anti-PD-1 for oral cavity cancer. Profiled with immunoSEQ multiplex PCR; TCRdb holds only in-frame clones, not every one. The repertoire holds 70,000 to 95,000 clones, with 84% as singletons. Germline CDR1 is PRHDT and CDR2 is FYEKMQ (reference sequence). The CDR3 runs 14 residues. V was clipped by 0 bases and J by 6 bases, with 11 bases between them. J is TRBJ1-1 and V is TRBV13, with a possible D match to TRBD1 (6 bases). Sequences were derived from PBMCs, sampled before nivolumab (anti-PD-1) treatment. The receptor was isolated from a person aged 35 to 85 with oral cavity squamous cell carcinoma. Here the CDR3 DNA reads TGTGCCAGCAGCTTAGGCCAGGGACAAGCTGAAGCTTTCTTT. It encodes CASSLGQGQAEAFF.